Listed here are 10 T cell receptor beta chains from one sample, sequenced in a study of blood T cell repertoires in COVID-19. The repertoire was sequenced with immunoSEQ multiplex PCR; TCRdb's copy has only in-frame clones and lacks some. The table lists 150,000 to 200,000 clones, around 85% of them singletons. Input material: peripheral blood. These TCRs come from a man aged 55-75 years with acute or convalescent COVID-19.

The chain uses TRBV5-4 and TRBJ1-3; 8 bases map to TRBD1. Germline CDR1 SGHNT, CDR2 YYREEE (reference sequence). Trimming took 0 bases from V and 1 from J; bases not matched to a gene: 0. The CDR3 covers 15 residues. The CDR3 DNA reads TGTGCCAGCAGCTTGGGGGACAGGTCTGGAAACACCATATATTTT. Translation gives CASSLGDRSGNTIYF. Combining the CDR3 with reference TRBV5-4 and TRBJ1-3 gives the whole variable domain ETGVTQSPTHLIKTRGQQVTLRCSSQSGHNTVSWYQQALGQGPQFIFQYYREEENGRGNFPPRFSGLQFPNYSSELNVNALELDDSALYLCASSLGDRSGNTIYFGEGSWLTVV.

Comments on this clone: An end of the junction does not agree with germline; a read error may underlie this. Other DNA sequences of this sample code for an identical CDR3. This sequence joins TRBV29-1 and TRBJ2-3, with 14 bases fitting TRBD2. The CDR3 contains 15 residues. CDR1 SQVTM and CDR2 ANQGSEA come from the germline V gene. CDR3 protein: CSVEGTSGSTDTQYF. The CDR3 DNA is TGCAGCGTAGAAGGGACTAGCGGGAGTACCGATACGCAGTATTTT.

V and J are TRBV27 and TRBJ2-7; D possibly corresponds to TRBD2 (6 bases). The CDR3 extends over 13 amino acids. The V end was cut by 5 bases, the J end by 3 bases, with 11 bases between. Germline CDR1 MNHEY, CDR2 SMNVEV (reference sequence). CDR3 nucleotides: TGTGCCAGCAGTCCGGGACTCCTCTACGAGCAGTACTTC. Translating it yields CASSPGLLYEQYF.

J is TRBJ2-1 and V is TRBV28; 8 bases are a match to TRBD2. V shed 8 bases, J shed 0 bases, and the junction held 12 bases outside the gene matches. The germline CDR1 and CDR2 sequences are MDHEN and SYDVKM. This CDR3 is built from 17 residues. The CDR3 bases are TGTGCCAGCGTTCGGCCTAGCGGGCGGAGCTCCTACAATGAGCAGTTCTTC. This encodes CASVRPSGRSSYNEQFF.

The genes are TRBV15 and TRBJ2-3; 11 bases fit TRBD1. This CDR3 has 15 amino acids. Germline V CDR1 and CDR2: LNHNV, YYDKDF (reference sequence). Losses at the gene ends were 3 bases for V and 4 bases for J; bases not matched to a gene: 3. The CDR3 reads CATSRGQGGSDTQYF. The CDR3 DNA follows: TGTGCCACCAGCAGGGGACAGGGGGGGTCAGATACGCAGTATTTT. Complete variable domain (other parts from reference TRBV15 and TRBJ2-3): DAMVIQNPRYQVTQFGKPVTLSCSQTLNHNVMYWYQQKSSQAPKLLFHYYDKDFNNEADTPDNFQSRRPNTSFCFLDIRSPGLGDTAMYLCATSRGQGGSDTQYFGPGTRLTVL.

This chain connects TRBV12-5 to TRBJ1-1, with a tentative D call TRBD1 (5 bases). Germline CDR1 and CDR2: LGHNT and FRNRAP. V gave up 1 base and J gave up 4 bases, with 13 bases separating them. This CDR3 region has 15 residues. Written as DNA, the CDR3 is TGTGCTAGTGGTTTGGCAAAGGGGTCGGGCACTGAAGCTTTCTTT. This sequence encodes CASGLAKGSGTEAFF.

The rearrangement joins TRBV10-3 to TRBJ1-3; tentatively, D is TRBD1 (5 bases). V was cut by 4 bases and J by 1 base, with 11 bases left in between. Germline V gene data show CDR1 as ENHRY and CDR2 as SYGVKD. This CDR3 has 15 residues. CDR3 region: CAISGERGSGNTIYF. The DNA for the CDR3 is TGTGCCATCAGTGGAGAAAGGGGATCTGGAAACACCATATATTTT.

The chain combines TRBV11-2 with TRBJ2-1; 11 nucleotides align to TRBD2. The CDR3 is 17 amino acids. Germline loops: CDR1 SGHAT, CDR2 FQNNGV. With V trimmed by 4 bases and J by 1 base, 6 bases remained unmatched. The CDR3 nucleotides are TGTGCCAGCAGCTCCAGACTAGCGGGAAGGTCCTACAATGAGCAGTTCTTC. Translating it yields CASSSRLAGRSYNEQFF.

A few counts support this clone. V is TRBV5-1 and J is TRBJ1-4; a possible D gene is TRBD1 (6 bases). The germline V and J ends were trimmed by 4 bases and 3 bases, with 13 bases remaining between them. In germline, CDR1 is SGHRS, CDR2 YFSETQ. The CDR3 length is 15 residues. The DNA for the CDR3 is TGCGCCAGCAGCCCCGTGGCAGGGGCTAATGAAAAACTGTTTTTT. This codes for CASSPVAGANEKLFF. Drawing the rest from reference TRBV5-1 and TRBJ1-4, the complete variable domain is KAGVTQTPRYLIKTRGQQVTLSCSPISGHRSVSWYQQTPGQGLQFLFEYFSETQRNKGNFPGRFSGRQFSNSRSEMNVSTLELGDSALYLCASSPVAGANEKLFFGSGTQLSVL.

DNA for the CDR3: TGTGCCAGCAGCCAGGGGCGGGGGGCTGCCTATGGCTACACCTTC. As protein: CASSQGRGAAYGYTF. The chain carries TRBV11-2 and TRBJ1-2, with D maybe TRBD1 (6 bases). CDR3 length: 15 amino acids. Trimming cost V 5 bases and J 4 bases, with 17 bases left between them. The germline CDR1 and CDR2 sequences are SGHAT and FQNNGV.